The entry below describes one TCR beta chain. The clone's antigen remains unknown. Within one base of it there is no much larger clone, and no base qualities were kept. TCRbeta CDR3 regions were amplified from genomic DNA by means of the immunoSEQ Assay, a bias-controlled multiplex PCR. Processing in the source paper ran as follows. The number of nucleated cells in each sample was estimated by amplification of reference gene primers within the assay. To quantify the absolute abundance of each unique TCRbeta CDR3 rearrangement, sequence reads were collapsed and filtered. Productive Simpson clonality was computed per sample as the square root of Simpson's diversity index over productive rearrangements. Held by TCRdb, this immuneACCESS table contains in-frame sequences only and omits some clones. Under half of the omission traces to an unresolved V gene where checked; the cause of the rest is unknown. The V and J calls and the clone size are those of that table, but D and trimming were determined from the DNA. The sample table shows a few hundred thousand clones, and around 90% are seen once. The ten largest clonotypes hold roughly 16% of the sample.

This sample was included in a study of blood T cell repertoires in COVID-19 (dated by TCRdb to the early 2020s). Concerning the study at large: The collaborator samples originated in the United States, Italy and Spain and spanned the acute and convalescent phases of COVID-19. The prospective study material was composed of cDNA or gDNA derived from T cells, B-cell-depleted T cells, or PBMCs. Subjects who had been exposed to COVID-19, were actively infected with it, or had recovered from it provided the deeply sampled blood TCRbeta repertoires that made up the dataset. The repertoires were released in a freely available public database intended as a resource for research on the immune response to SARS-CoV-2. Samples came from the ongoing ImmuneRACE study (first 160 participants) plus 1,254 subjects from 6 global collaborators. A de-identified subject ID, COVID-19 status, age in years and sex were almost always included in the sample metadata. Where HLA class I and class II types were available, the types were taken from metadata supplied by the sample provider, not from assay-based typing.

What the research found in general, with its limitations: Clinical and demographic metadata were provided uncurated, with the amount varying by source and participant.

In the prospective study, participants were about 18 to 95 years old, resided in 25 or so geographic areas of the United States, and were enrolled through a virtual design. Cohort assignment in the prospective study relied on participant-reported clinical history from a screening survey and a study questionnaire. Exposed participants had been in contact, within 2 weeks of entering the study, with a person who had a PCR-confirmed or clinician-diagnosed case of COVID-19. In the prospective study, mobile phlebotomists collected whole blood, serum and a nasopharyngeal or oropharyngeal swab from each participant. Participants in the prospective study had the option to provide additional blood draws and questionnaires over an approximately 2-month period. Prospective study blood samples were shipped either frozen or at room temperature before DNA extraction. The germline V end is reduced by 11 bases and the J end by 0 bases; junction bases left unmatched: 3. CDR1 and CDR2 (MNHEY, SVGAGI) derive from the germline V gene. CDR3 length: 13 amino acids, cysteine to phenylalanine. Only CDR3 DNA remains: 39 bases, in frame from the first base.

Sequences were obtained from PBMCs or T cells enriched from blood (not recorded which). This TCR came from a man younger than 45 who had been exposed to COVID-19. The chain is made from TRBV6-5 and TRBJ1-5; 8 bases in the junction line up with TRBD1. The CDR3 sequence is CAGQGSSNQPQHF. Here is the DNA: TGTGCCGGACAGGGTTCTAGCAATCAGCCCCAGCATTTT.